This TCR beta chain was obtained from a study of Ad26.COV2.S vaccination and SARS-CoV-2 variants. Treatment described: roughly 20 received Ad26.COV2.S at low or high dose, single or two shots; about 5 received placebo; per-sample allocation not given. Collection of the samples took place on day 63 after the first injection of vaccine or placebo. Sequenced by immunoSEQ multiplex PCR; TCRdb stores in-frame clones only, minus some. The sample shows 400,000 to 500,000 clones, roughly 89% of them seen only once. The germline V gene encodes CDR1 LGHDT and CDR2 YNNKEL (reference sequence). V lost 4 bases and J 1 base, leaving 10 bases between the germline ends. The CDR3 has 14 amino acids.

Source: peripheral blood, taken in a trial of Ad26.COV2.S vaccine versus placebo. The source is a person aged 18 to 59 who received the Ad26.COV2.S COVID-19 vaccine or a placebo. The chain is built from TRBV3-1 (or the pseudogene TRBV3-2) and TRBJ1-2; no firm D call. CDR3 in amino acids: CASSPLGGNYGYTF. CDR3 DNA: TGTGCCAGCAGCCCCCTCGGAGGTAACTATGGCTACACCTTC.